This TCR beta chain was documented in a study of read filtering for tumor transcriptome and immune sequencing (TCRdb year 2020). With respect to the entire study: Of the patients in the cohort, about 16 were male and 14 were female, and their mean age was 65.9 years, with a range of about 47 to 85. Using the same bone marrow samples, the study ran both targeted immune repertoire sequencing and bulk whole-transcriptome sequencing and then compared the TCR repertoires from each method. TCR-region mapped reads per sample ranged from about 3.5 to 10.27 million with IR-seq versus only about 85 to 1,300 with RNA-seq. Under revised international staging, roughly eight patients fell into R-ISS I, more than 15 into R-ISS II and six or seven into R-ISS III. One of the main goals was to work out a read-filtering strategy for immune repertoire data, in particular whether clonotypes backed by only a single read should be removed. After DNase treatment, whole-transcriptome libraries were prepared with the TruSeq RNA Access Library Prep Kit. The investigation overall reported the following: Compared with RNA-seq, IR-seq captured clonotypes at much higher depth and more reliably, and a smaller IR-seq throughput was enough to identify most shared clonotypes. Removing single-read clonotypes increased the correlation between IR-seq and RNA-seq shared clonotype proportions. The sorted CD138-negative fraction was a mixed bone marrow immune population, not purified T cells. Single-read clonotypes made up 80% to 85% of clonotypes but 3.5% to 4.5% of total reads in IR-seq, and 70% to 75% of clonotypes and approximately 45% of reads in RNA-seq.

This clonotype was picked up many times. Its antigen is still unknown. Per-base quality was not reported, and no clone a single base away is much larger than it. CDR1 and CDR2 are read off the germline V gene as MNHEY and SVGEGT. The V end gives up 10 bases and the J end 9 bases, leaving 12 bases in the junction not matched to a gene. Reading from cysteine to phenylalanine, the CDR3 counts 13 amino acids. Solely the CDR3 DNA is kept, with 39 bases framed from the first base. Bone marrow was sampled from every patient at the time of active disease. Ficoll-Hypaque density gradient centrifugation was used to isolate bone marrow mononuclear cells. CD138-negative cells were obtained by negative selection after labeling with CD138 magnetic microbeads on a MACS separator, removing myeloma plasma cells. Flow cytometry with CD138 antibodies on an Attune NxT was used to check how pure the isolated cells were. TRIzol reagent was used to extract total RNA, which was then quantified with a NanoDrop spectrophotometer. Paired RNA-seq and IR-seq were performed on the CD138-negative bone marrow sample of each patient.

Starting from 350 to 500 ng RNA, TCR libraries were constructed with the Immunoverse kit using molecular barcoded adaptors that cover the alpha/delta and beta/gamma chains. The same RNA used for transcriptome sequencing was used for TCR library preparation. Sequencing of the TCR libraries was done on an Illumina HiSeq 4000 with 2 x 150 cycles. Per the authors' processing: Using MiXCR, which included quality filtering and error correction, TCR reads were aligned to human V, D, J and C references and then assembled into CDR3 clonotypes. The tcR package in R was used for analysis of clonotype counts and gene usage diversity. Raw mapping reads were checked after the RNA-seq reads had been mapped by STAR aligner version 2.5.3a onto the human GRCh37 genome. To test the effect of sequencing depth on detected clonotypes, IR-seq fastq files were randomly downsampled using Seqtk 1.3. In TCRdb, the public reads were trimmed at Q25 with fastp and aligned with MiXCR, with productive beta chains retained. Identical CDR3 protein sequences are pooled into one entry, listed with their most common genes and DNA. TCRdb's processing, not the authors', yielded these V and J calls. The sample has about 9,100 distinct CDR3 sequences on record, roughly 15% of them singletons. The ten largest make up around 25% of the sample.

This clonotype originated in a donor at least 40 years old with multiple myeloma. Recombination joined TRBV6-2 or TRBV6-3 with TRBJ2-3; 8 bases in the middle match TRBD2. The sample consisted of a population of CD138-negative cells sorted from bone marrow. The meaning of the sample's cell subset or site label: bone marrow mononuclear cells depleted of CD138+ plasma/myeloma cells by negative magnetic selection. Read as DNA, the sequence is TGTGCCACCCGGACTAGCCAGCTCGGGACGCAGTATTTT. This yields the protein CATRTSQLGTQYF.